The 28 T cell receptor beta chains below all came from one sample that was sequenced in a study of cytomegalovirus exposure and HLA in healthy donors. With 60 Vbeta and 13 Jbeta primers, the PCR was carried out. Repertoires were generated with immunoSEQ multiplex PCR, while TCRdb's copy carries only in-frame clones and drops some. Here the sample spans approximately 160,000 clones, around three quarters being singletons. Sample: PBMCs. The receptor source for this set is a woman aged 50 to 60 in good health and CMV-seropositive.

The genes are TRBV6-6 and TRBJ1-5; TRBD1 agrees at 7 bases. Per germline, CDR1 MNHNY and CDR2 SVGAGI (reference sequence). V shed 0 bases, J shed 4 bases, and the junction held 3 bases outside the gene matches. CDR3 length: 15 amino acids. CDR3 DNA sequence: TGTGCCAGCAGTTACTCGAGACAGGGAAATCAGCCCCAGCATTTT. It encodes CASSYSRQGNQPQHF.

The chain couples TRBV27 to TRBJ1-1, with a weak D call TRBD1 (6 bases). V was shortened by 4 bases and J by 2 bases, with 11 bases between the two germline ends. The CDR3 loop spans 14 amino acids. CDR1 and CDR2 (germline): MNHEY, SMNVEV (reference sequence). CDR3 in DNA: TGTGCCAGCAGTTGGCACAGGGAAAACACTGAAGCTTTCTTT. Protein product: CASSWHRENTEAFF.

The genes are TRBV6-5 and TRBJ1-6; TRBD1 might be the D (5 bases). Germline lookup yields CDR1 MNHEY and CDR2 SVGAGI. This CDR3 has 16 amino acids. Between the trimmed V and J ends, which lost 4 bases and 6 bases, there was a span of 16 bases. DNA for the CDR3: TGTGCCAGCAGTTCCTTTGCGGGGCTCCTTAATTCACCCCTCCACTTT. Translated, it gives CASSSFAGLLNSPLHF.

V is TRBV13 and J is TRBJ2-7; weak D call: TRBD1 (6 bases). CDR3 length: 14 residues. Germline V gene sequence: CDR1 PRHDT, CDR2 FYEKMQ (reference sequence). Trimming left V 4 bases short and J 3 bases short, with 13 bases between. In nucleotides, the CDR3 is TGTGCCAGCAGCTCAAGGGACAAAAACTACGAGCAGTACTTC. It codes for CASSSRDKNYEQYF.

The chain is built from TRBV5-4 and TRBJ1-1; D is undetermined. Per the germline V gene, CDR1 is SGHNT and CDR2 is YYREEE (reference sequence). The CDR3 spans 14 residues. The ends were cut back, 3 bases at V and 6 bases at J, with 15 bases in the middle. CDR3 in amino acids: CASSYVQVPSEAFF. In nucleotides, the CDR3 is TGTGCCAGCAGCTACGTCCAGGTTCCTTCTGAAGCTTTCTTT.

This clone was detected a few times. The chain carries TRBV9 and TRBJ1-5, with D perhaps matching TRBD1 (5 bases). The CDR3 has 13 residues. V gave up 1 base and J gave up 7 bases, with 9 bases separating them. The germline V gene has CDR1 SGDLS and CDR2 YYNGEE. The CDR3 coding sequence is TGTGCCAGCAGCGTACAGGCAGGGCAGCCCCAGCATTTT. Its translation: CASSVQAGQPQHF.

The sample holds a few counts of this clone. V and J are TRBV5-6 and TRBJ2-7, with D perhaps TRBD1 (7 bases). Germline V CDR1 and CDR2: SGHDT, YYEEEE. Trimming removed 6 bases at V and 2 bases at J, with 21 bases between. This CDR3 is 16 amino acids long. DNA of the CDR3: TGTGCCAGCATCCTACTCCGGGGGCAGGGGGCCTACGAGCAGTACTTC. Protein product: CASILLRGQGAYEQYF.

This clone was observed a few times. V gene TRBV18 combines with J gene TRBJ2-5; the D gene is possibly TRBD1 (6 bases). The CDR3 has 16 residues. V lost 5 bases and J lost 3, with 19 bases in between. Germline CDR1 is KGHSH and CDR2 is LQKENI. CDR3 region: CASSKTGTPWEETQYF. The CDR3 region has the DNA TGTGCCAGCTCAAAAACTGGGACACCTTGGGAAGAGACCCAGTACTTC.

This clone appeared a single time. The rearrangement joins TRBV7-9 to TRBJ2-2; 7 bases are a match to TRBD1. Germline V gene sequence: CDR1 SEHNR, CDR2 FQNEAQ (reference sequence). The trim removed 1 base at V and 3 bases at J, leaving 5 bases unmatched. This CDR3 is 16 amino acids long. The CDR3 region is CASSLDRGLDTGELFF. The CDR3 DNA sequence: TGTGCCAGCAGCTTAGACAGGGGTCTCGACACCGGGGAGCTGTTTTTT.

As to this clone: The germline gene is not matched at one end of the junction; a read error may be the cause. This chain connects TRBV7-7 to TRBJ2-1, with 8 bases fitting TRBD1. The CDR3 loop spans 14 amino acids. From germline, CDR1 is SSHAT and CDR2 FNYEAQ (reference sequence). The CDR3, as DNA: TGTGCTAGCAGCTCACAGGGGGTTGGTTATGAGCAGTTCTTC. This encodes CASSSQGVGYEQFF.

The rearrangement links TRBV2 to TRBJ1-5; 7 bases match TRBD1. The CDR3 length is 14 residues. V lost 4 bases to trimming and J lost 4 bases; unmatched junction nucleotides: 4. CDR1 and CDR2 from the germline V gene are SNHLY and FYNNEI. CDR3 DNA: TGTGCCAGCAGTGGACCAGGGGGTAATCAGCCCCAGCATTTT. It codes for CASSGPGGNQPQHF.

This chain connects TRBV18 to TRBJ2-5; 14 nucleotides match TRBD2. Germline CDR1 reads KGHSH; CDR2 reads LQKENI. V lost 3 bases to trimming and J lost 1 base; unmatched junction nucleotides: 4. This CDR3 has 17 residues. The chain's CDR3 is CASSPPGLAGVQETQYF. In DNA, the CDR3 is TGTGCCAGCTCACCCCCGGGACTAGCGGGGGTCCAAGAGACCCAGTACTTC. The whole variable domain, filled in from reference TRBV18 and TRBJ2-5, reads NAGVMQNPRHLVRRRGQEARLRCSPMKGHSHVYWYRQLPEEGLKFMVYLQKENIIDESGMPKERFSAEFPKEGPSILRIQQVVRGDSAAYFCASSPPGLAGVQETQYFGPGTRLLVL.

This chain connects TRBV9 to TRBJ1-1, with D possibly being TRBD1 (5 bases). Deletions cut 4 bases from V and 3 bases from J, with 16 bases between. Looked up from germline, CDR1 is SGDLS and CDR2 is YYNGEE. The CDR3 extends over 15 amino acids. CDR3 coding DNA: TGTGCCAGCAGCCCAAGGGGCGCTTTGGACACTGAAGCTTTCTTT. It yields the protein CASSPRGALDTEAFF. Complete variable domain (other parts from reference TRBV9 and TRBJ1-1): DSGVTQTPKHLITATGQRVTLRCSPRSGDLSVYWYQQSLDQGLQFLIQYYNGEERAKGNILERFSAQQFPDLHSELNLSSLELGDSALYFCASSPRGALDTEAFFGQGTRLTVV.

This chain joins TRBV5-4 and TRBJ1-6; maybe TRBD1 (5 bases). Trimming pared 0 bases from V and 7 bases from J, leaving 11 bases between. The CDR3 has 15 amino acids. The germline V gene encodes CDR1 SGHNT and CDR2 YYREEE (reference sequence). The CDR3 DNA reads TGTGCCAGCAGCTTGGCCCATCAGGGAAATTCACCCCTCCACTTT. Protein sequence: CASSLAHQGNSPLHF.

V and J are TRBV6-5 and TRBJ1-2; possible D gene TRBD1, 6 bases. The germline CDR1 and CDR2 sequences are MNHEY and SVGAGI. V was trimmed by 5 bases and J by 2 bases, leaving 9 bases between them. CDR3 length: 13 amino acids. Here the CDR3 reads CASSAQGNYGYTF. The CDR3 nucleotides are TGTGCCAGCAGTGCCCAGGGGAACTATGGCTACACCTTC.

The chain combines TRBV7-3 with TRBJ1-1; the D gene is possibly TRBD1 (5 bases). V was cut by 3 bases and J by 0 bases, with 8 bases left in between. Germline values: CDR1 SGHTA, CDR2 FQGTGA. There are 14 residues in the CDR3. CDR3 sequence: CASSFTGVNTEAFF. The CDR3 region has the DNA TGTGCCAGCAGCTTTACAGGAGTGAACACTGAAGCTTTCTTT.

V usage is TRBV4-3 and J usage is TRBJ1-1; D not resolved. The germline gives CDR1 LGHNA, CDR2 YSLEER. The length of the CDR3 is 12 residues. The germline V and J ends were trimmed by 8 bases and 1 base, with 8 bases remaining between them. The CDR3 here is CASGVGNTEAFF. The CDR3 coding sequence is TGCGCCAGCGGAGTAGGGAACACTGAAGCTTTCTTT.

The CDR3, as DNA: TGTGCCAGCAGCTTGCAAGGAGAACGCTACGAGCAGTACTTC. This gives the protein CASSLQGERYEQYF. The chain carries TRBV5-6 and TRBJ2-7, with D uncertain. From germline, CDR1 is SGHDT and CDR2 YYEEEE. Between the trimmed V and J ends, which lost 1 base and 3 bases, there was a span of 11 bases. The CDR3 contains 14 residues.

V is TRBV7-2 and J is TRBJ1-5; no definite D call. Trimming left V 1 base short and J 8 bases short, with 12 bases between. Germline CDR1 is SGHTA and CDR2 is FQGNSA. The CDR3 contains 14 residues. The CDR3 sequence: CASSLGLPTEPQHF. CDR3 nucleotide sequence: TGTGCCAGCAGCTTAGGTCTCCCAACAGAGCCCCAGCATTTT.

The CDR3: CASSETGNTGELFF. Written as DNA, the CDR3 is TGTGCCAGCAGTGAGACAGGGAACACCGGGGAGCTGTTTTTT. This sequence joins TRBV6-5 and TRBJ2-2; a weak D match, TRBD1 (6 bases). The CDR3 runs to 14 residues. CDR1 is MNHEY, CDR2 SVGAGI, per germline. The ends were cut back, 5 bases at V and 1 base at J, with 8 bases in the middle.

This chain links TRBV5-1 with TRBJ2-2; weak D call: TRBD2 (6 bases). The germline V and J ends were trimmed by 4 bases and 4 bases, with 17 bases remaining between them. Per the germline V gene, CDR1 is SGHRS and CDR2 is YFSETQ. The CDR3 length is 16 residues. CDR3 amino acids: CASSNGGAGSTGELFF. The CDR3 DNA sequence: TGCGCCAGCAGCAATGGAGGGGCAGGGAGCACCGGGGAGCTGTTTTTT.

The chain links TRBV5-5 to TRBJ1-4, with a tentative D call TRBD1 (6 bases). V was pared by 1 base and J by 0 bases, with 16 bases between. Germline V gene sequence: CDR1 SGHKS, CDR2 YYEKEE (reference sequence). CDR3 length equals 18 residues. The CDR3 is CASSLMQGSVATNEKLFF. DNA of the CDR3: TGTGCCAGCAGCTTGATGCAGGGGTCGGTCGCAACTAATGAAAAACTGTTTTTT.

The CDR3 is CASSLTGSGELFF. Here the CDR3 DNA reads TGTGCCAGCAGCTTAACAGGATCGGGGGAGCTGTTTTTT. The V and J genes are TRBV7-9 and TRBJ2-2; the D gene is possibly TRBD1 (5 bases). The V end lost 2 bases, the J end lost 8 bases, and 9 bases lay between the germline ends. The V gene's germline CDR1 is SEHNR and CDR2 FQNEAQ (reference sequence). The CDR3 consists of 13 residues.

This chain uses TRBV7-6 with TRBJ1-6; 7 bases agree with TRBD1. V lost 2 bases and J lost 9; bases outside the gene matches: 7. The CDR3 is made up of 15 amino acids. In germline, CDR1 is SGHVS, CDR2 FNYEAQ. The CDR3 is CASSLTQGMLSPLHF. The CDR3 DNA reads TGTGCCAGCAGCTTAACACAGGGGATGCTTTCACCCCTCCACTTT.

The chain employs TRBV5-1 and TRBJ1-4; weak D call: TRBD1 (6 bases). The CDR3 length is 14 residues. The V end lost 4 bases, the J end lost 8 bases, and 15 bases lay between the germline ends. Germline V lookup: CDR1 SGHRS, CDR2 YFSETQ. CDR3 loop: CASSLQGFGEKLFF. CDR3 nucleotides: TGCGCCAGCAGCCTACAGGGATTCGGGGAAAAACTGTTTTTT.

The chain recombines TRBV7-6 with TRBJ1-2; a possible D gene is TRBD1 (5 bases). The CDR3 is 14 residues long. The V end was cut by 1 base, the J end by 4 bases, with 10 bases between. In germline, CDR1 is SGHVS, CDR2 FNYEAQ. The DNA of the CDR3 is TGTGCCAGCAGCTTAGACAGTAGGGGCTATGGCTACACCTTC. It encodes CASSLDSRGYGYTF.

This clone has just one count. CDR3 coding DNA: TGTGCCAGCAGCTCCCAGGTGCGGGACGTCTCCTACGAGCAGTACTTC. Its translation is CASSSQVRDVSYEQYF. The rearrangement joins TRBV7-8 to TRBJ2-7; D may be TRBD2 (6 bases). V dropped 4 bases and J dropped 0 bases, with 16 bases sitting between them. The CDR3 loop spans 16 amino acids. The germline V gene encodes CDR1 SGHVS and CDR2 FQNEAQ.

The chain couples TRBV7-2 to TRBJ2-1; 7 nucleotides match TRBD2. V trimming: 6 bases; J trimming: 9 bases; junction bases outside the gene matches: 8. Germline V gives CDR1 SGHTA, CDR2 FQGNSA. The CDR3 contains 13 residues. The CDR3 region is CASSPGGLTEQFF. Here the CDR3 DNA reads TGTGCCAGCAGTCCCGGGGGGTTGACTGAGCAGTTCTTC.